The 18 T cell receptor beta chains below were found in one sample sequenced in a study of neurological immune-mediated disorders. TCRdb re-derived calls from the 5' RACE reads in MiXCR, one entry per CDR3 protein. The sample holds 50,000 or so distinct CDR3 sequences, 3% to 4% seen once. The sequenced material came from PBMCs. These receptor sequences come from an older woman with multiple sclerosis.

In this sample, this clonotype turned up many times. The CDR3 nucleotides are TGCAGTGCTAGATCAGGACTAGCGGGGTACTACGAGCAGTACTTC. Translation gives CSARSGLAGYYEQYF. The chain employs TRBV20-1 and TRBJ2-7; 12 nucleotides align to TRBD2. Germline V gives CDR1 DFQATT, CDR2 SNEGSKA (reference sequence). The CDR3 sequence is 15 residues long. Unmatched junction bases numbered 5, after V lost 2 bases and J lost 3 bases.

This clonotype was counted at least ten times. V is TRBV6-1 and J is TRBJ1-5; a weak D match, TRBD1 (5 bases). Per the germline V gene, CDR1 is MNHNS and CDR2 is SASEGT. The CDR3 has 15 residues. V lost 6 bases to trimming and J lost 2 bases, with 14 bases between them. The CDR3 DNA is TGTGCCAGCAGACCACGGGGCGCGGGCAATCAGCCCCAGCATTTT. Amino acid sequence: CASRPRGAGNQPQHF.

The V and J genes are TRBV12-3 or TRBV12-4 and TRBJ2-1; D may be TRBD1 (5 bases). V lost 0 bases and J lost 0, with 9 bases in between. This CDR3 comprises 16 residues. The CDR3 protein is CASSLAGRGSYNEQFF. The CDR3 DNA reads as TGTGCCAGCAGTTTAGCTGGTAGGGGCTCCTACAATGAGCAGTTCTTC.

This clonotype was counted many times. The chain links TRBV7-3 to TRBJ2-3; the match to TRBD1 covers 8 bases. Germline lookup yields CDR1 SGHTA and CDR2 FQGTGA. This CDR3 region has 13 residues. With 5 bases clipped from V and 4 bases from J, the junction kept 2 bases outside the gene matches. The CDR3: CASSMDRADTQYF. CDR3 DNA: TGTGCCAGCAGCATGGACAGGGCAGATACGCAGTATTTT.

The sample holds many counts of this clonotype. J is TRBJ1-1 and V is TRBV20-1; D possibly corresponds to TRBD1 (6 bases). Per germline, CDR1 DFQATT and CDR2 SNEGSKA (reference sequence). CDR3 length equals 14 residues. Trimming shortened V by 6 bases and J by 11 bases, and 25 bases separated the two germline ends. The chain's CDR3 is CSAKEGTLPEGAFF. DNA for the CDR3: TGCAGTGCAAAAGAGGGGACACTACCTGAGGGGGCTTTCTTT.

This clonotype has at least ten counts. This chain uses TRBV18 with TRBJ1-1; D call uncertain. CDR3 length equals 14 residues. V lost 3 bases and J lost 1, with 9 bases in between. The germline gives CDR1 KGHSH, CDR2 LQKENI. CDR3 in amino acids: CASSPGWGNTEAFF. CDR3 sequence (DNA): TGTGCCAGCTCACCGGGTTGGGGGAACACTGAAGCTTTCTTT.

This clonotype occurred many times. This chain uses TRBV12-3 or TRBV12-4 with TRBJ2-2; D might be TRBD1 (6 bases). The CDR3 covers 14 residues. V was trimmed by 6 bases and J by 8 bases, leaving 16 bases between them. CDR3 residues: CASSPPPGDGELFF. CDR3 sequence (DNA): TGTGCCAGCAGCCCCCCGCCAGGGGATGGGGAGCTGTTTTTT.

The CDR3: CASSPGTSGTATLEEQFF. Here the CDR3 DNA reads TGTGCCAGTAGTCCCGGGACTAGCGGGACCGCTACACTAGAGGAGCAGTTCTTC. The chain joins TRBV19 to TRBJ2-1, with 13 bases that match TRBD2. The CDR3 totals 18 residues. V lost 5 bases to trimming and J lost 10 bases; unmatched junction nucleotides: 17. Germline V CDR1 and CDR2: LNHDA, SQIVND (reference sequence).

This clonotype came up many times. The chain has TRBV5-5 and TRBJ1-1, with TRBD1 matching 7 bases. J was trimmed by 2 bases and V by 4 bases; bases with no gene match: 8. Germline V CDR1 and CDR2: SGHKS, YYEKEE (reference sequence). This CDR3 comprises 15 residues. The CDR3 loop reads CASSDPGTANTEAFF. CDR3 DNA: TGTGCCAGCAGCGACCCCGGGACAGCAAACACTGAAGCTTTCTTT. The full variable domain, with the rest looked up from reference TRBV5-5 and TRBJ1-1, is DAGVTQSPTHLIKTRGQQVTLRCSPISGHKSVSWYQQVLGQGPQFIFQYYEKEERGRGNFPDRFSARQFPNYSSELNVNALLLGDSALYLCASSDPGTANTEAFFGQGTRLTVV.

This clonotype was picked up many times. This chain connects TRBV25-1 to TRBJ2-3; 10 bases align to TRBD1. Losses at the gene ends were 0 bases for V and 0 bases for J; bases not matched to a gene: 3. This CDR3 has 17 amino acids. From germline, CDR1 is MGHDK and CDR2 SYGVNS. Written as DNA, the CDR3 is TGTGCCAGCAGTGAATATCCGGGACAGGGGAGCACAGATACGCAGTATTTT. This translates into CASSEYPGQGSTDTQYF.

In its sample, this clonotype was seen many times. The CDR3 DNA sequence: TGTGCCAGCAGCTCCAGCTGGCGGAGCTATGGCTACACCTTC. As protein: CASSSSWRSYGYTF. The chain uses TRBV5-4 and TRBJ1-2; D call uncertain. The germline gives CDR1 SGHNT, CDR2 YYREEE (reference sequence). V lost 3 bases and J 4 bases, leaving 13 bases between the germline ends. CDR3 size: 14 residues. The full variable domain, rest sourced from reference TRBV5-4 and TRBJ1-2, is ETGVTQSPTHLIKTRGQQVTLRCSSQSGHNTVSWYQQALGQGPQFIFQYYREEENGRGNFPPRFSGLQFPNYSSELNVNALELDDSALYLCASSSSWRSYGYTFGSGTRLTVV.

This clonotype was recorded at least ten times. This chain connects TRBV6-1 to TRBJ2-7; 7 nucleotides line up with TRBD1. CDR3 size: 14 residues. The germline CDR1 and CDR2 sequences are MNHNS and SASEGT. V lost 7 bases and J lost 0; bases outside the gene matches: 6. The CDR3 DNA reads as TGTGCCAGCATCCTCAGGGGGAACTCCTACGAGCAGTACTTC. Amino acids: CASILRGNSYEQYF.

This clonotype was detected many times. This chain connects TRBV7-2 to TRBJ1-1, with D hard to call. The CDR3 has 14 residues. The germline CDR1 and CDR2 sequences are SGHTA and FQGNSA. Trimming stripped 7 bases from V and 3 bases from J, with 15 bases between. The CDR3 reads CASTRASAYTEAFF. As DNA, the CDR3 is TGTGCCAGCACCCGGGCCTCGGCGTACACTGAAGCTTTCTTT.

In this sample, this clonotype turned up many times. The gene calls are TRBV7-2 and TRBJ1-2; a weak D match, TRBD1 (6 bases). V was clipped by 5 bases and J by 3 bases, with 13 bases between them. The CDR3 has 14 amino acids. The germline CDR1 and CDR2 sequences are SGHTA and FQGNSA. The DNA for the CDR3 is TGTGCCAGCAGCCTCCGGGGGCTTTACTATGGCTACACCTTC. Its translation is CASSLRGLYYGYTF.

This clonotype has a count of ten or more. This chain connects TRBV7-2 to TRBJ2-1, with D possibly TRBD2 on 5 matching bases. The CDR3 consists of 17 residues. Germline V gene lookup returns CDR1 SGHTA and CDR2 FQGNSA. V was pared by 2 bases and J by 7 bases, with 21 bases between. CDR3 DNA sequence: TGTGCCAGCAGCTTACCTAACCTAGCTCAGGCCGGGAATGAGCAGTTCTTC. This codes for CASSLPNLAQAGNEQFF.

This clonotype was counted many times. The V call is TRBV24-1, the J call TRBJ2-1, with TRBD1 matching 11 bases. CDR1 is KGHDR and CDR2 is SFDVKD in the germline V gene. The CDR3 loop spans 16 amino acids. With 3 bases clipped from V and 6 bases from J, the junction kept 6 bases outside the gene matches. Here the CDR3 DNA reads TGTGCCACCAGTGATCTTGGACAGGGGGCCGTCAATGAGCAGTTCTTC. It is translated as CATSDLGQGAVNEQFF.

In this sample, this clonotype turned up many times. This chain links TRBV20-1 with TRBJ2-1, with 9 bases that match TRBD1. V trimming: 1 base; J trimming: 5 bases; junction bases outside the gene matches: 9. CDR1 is DFQATT and CDR2 is SNEGSKA in the germline V gene (reference sequence). This CDR3 is 16 amino acids long. CDR3 nucleotide sequence: TGCAGTGCTAGAGGGACTCCGGGACAGGGCCACAATGAGCAGTTCTTC. Translated: CSARGTPGQGHNEQFF.

This clonotype showed up many times. The rearrangement links TRBV27 to TRBJ2-1; 11 nucleotides line up with TRBD2. With V trimmed by 3 bases and J by 3 bases, 1 base remained unmatched. This CDR3 contains 15 residues. CDR1 MNHEY and CDR2 SMNVEV come from the germline V gene (reference sequence). This CDR3 reads CASSFGLAGYNEQFF. The CDR3 region has the DNA TGTGCCAGCAGTTTCGGACTAGCGGGCTACAATGAGCAGTTCTTC.